This T cell receptor (beta chain) was obtained from a study of cytomegalovirus exposure and HLA in healthy donors. Findings of the study overall: A later analysis found that most CMV-associated TCR beta chains appeared HLA-restricted. Sequencing artifact likely explains a cluster of highly shared sequence variants.

Primers: 60 Vbeta forward and 13 Jbeta reverse. The table came from immunoSEQ multiplex PCR; TCRdb's copy has only in-frame clones and leaves some out. The sample holds approximately 190,000 clones; roughly 68% are singletons and the top ten take around 1.9%. Concerning this clone itself: The antigen remains unidentified.

The CDR3 has 18 amino acids. Trimming left V 4 bases short and J 2 bases short, with 24 bases between. Germline CDR1 SGHVS, CDR2 FQNEAQ. The rearrangement joins TRBV7-8 to TRBJ2-7; TRBD2 might be the D (7 bases). The sample consisted of PBMCs. The receptor was derived from a woman aged 25 to 39 in good health and CMV-seronegative. The CDR3 nucleotides read TGTGCCAGCAGCTCCGGGGGGCTCCTCAACCCACTCGCCTACGAGCAGTACTTC. As protein: CASSSGGLLNPLAYEQYF. The variable domain in full, completed from reference TRBV7-8 and TRBJ2-7, reads GAGVSQSPRYKVAKRGQDVALRCDPISGHVSLFWYQQALGQGPEFLTYFQNEAQLDKSGLPSDRFFAERPEGSVSTLKIQRTQQEDSAVYLCASSSGGLLNPLAYEQYFGPGTRLTVT.